This T cell receptor beta chain was retrieved from a study of CD4 T cells in relation to SARS-CoV-2 and coronaviruses. Study outcomes and limitations: SARS-CoV-2-driven expansion was significantly weaker in crossreactive than monoreactive clones. Crossreactivity was assessed only for spike protein, not other viral proteins.

Before the COVID-19 pandemic, during about 2011-2019, CD4+ T cells were taken from unexposed donors. Cryopreserved PBMCs were CD4-enriched, then split into naive and memory cells. Naive and memory CD4+ T cell DNA was deep-sequenced without culture. Only in-frame clones appear in the TCRdb table, and some are missing; sequencing was by immunoSEQ multiplex PCR. The sample gives 60,000 to 80,000 clones, approximately 87% of which show up once; 1.6% is in the top ten. There are a few counts of this clone. Its antigen is undetermined. Germline V gene sequence: CDR1 GTSNPN, CDR2 SVGIG (reference sequence). This CDR3 spans 16 amino acids. V lost 1 base to trimming and J lost 1 base; unmatched junction nucleotides: 8.

The clonotype was recovered from a human donor in good health. The sample taken for sequencing was memory CD4+ T cells from PBMCs. The chain has TRBV30 and TRBJ1-1; 8 nucleotides match TRBD1. CDR3 sequence reads: CAWSGQGRGGNTEAFF. CDR3 DNA: TGTGCCTGGAGTGGACAGGGGAGGGGGGGGAACACTGAAGCTTTCTTT.